These 10 T cell receptor beta chains were sequenced from one sample in a study of T cells in Graves' hyperthyroidism and ophthalmopathy. The investigators amplified TCR beta CDR3 regions from RNA transcripts. The HTBI set primed first-round TCR CDR3 RT-PCR. TCRdb independently ran MiXCR on the multiplex PCR reads; one entry per CDR3 protein. The table has 350,000 to 500,000 distinct CDR3 sequences, about 13% seen once. Sequencing used blood. Receptor source: a woman aged 18-29 years with Graves' hyperthyroidism.

This clonotype has a count of ten or more. The rearrangement joins TRBV12-3 or TRBV12-4 to TRBJ2-2, with 12 nucleotides matching TRBD1. This CDR3 contains 15 residues. V lost 6 bases, J lost 9 bases, and 8 bases stayed unmatched. This chain's CDR3 is CASSWDRGRWRELFF. The CDR3 region has the DNA TGTGCCAGCAGCTGGGACAGGGGGCGTTGGAGGGAGCTGTTTTTT.

The table lists this clonotype with many counts. This rearrangement joins TRBV6-1 to TRBJ2-3, with unresolved D. In germline, CDR1 is MNHNS, CDR2 SASEGT. The CDR3 sequence is 12 residues long. The V end was cut by 6 bases, the J end by 6 bases, with 10 bases between. CDR3 sequence: CASSPKGDTQYF. CDR3 bases: TGTGCCAGCAGCCCCAAAGGGGATACGCAGTATTTT.

This clonotype was detected ten times or more. The chain combines TRBV5-1 with TRBJ2-1; D may be TRBD2 (6 bases). This CDR3 is built from 13 residues. Germline V lookup: CDR1 SGHRS, CDR2 YFSETQ. Trimming pared 5 bases from V and 10 bases from J, leaving 16 bases between. The CDR3 DNA reads TGCGCCAGCAGACTAGTGGGGGGAGTAGAGCAGTTCTTC. It yields the protein CASRLVGGVEQFF.

This clonotype occurred a few times. The chain is built from TRBV6-1 and TRBJ1-2, with 7 bases matching TRBD1. Per the germline V gene, CDR1 is MNHNS and CDR2 is SASEGT. The trim removed 8 bases at V and 8 bases at J, leaving 14 bases unmatched. The CDR3 runs to 14 residues. The CDR3 sequence: CASLIRGGLRGYTF. Written as DNA, the CDR3 is TGTGCCAGCTTAATCAGAGGGGGCTTGAGGGGCTACACCTTC.

The CDR3 region has the DNA TGTGCCAGCAGCTTAAACAGGGAACTCAATCAGCCCCAGCATTTT. Its protein product is CASSLNRELNQPQHF. The chain joins TRBV7-2 to TRBJ1-5; a weak D match, TRBD1 (6 bases). Trimming stripped 2 bases from V and 3 bases from J, with 11 bases between. The germline V gene has CDR1 SGHTA and CDR2 FQGNSA. This CDR3 comprises 15 residues. Drawing the rest from reference TRBV7-2 and TRBJ1-5, the complete variable domain is GAGVSQSPSNKVTEKGKDVELRCDPISGHTALYWYRQSLGQGLEFLIYFQGNSAPDKSGLPSDRFSAERTGGSVSTLTIQRTQQEDSAVYLCASSLNRELNQPQHFGDGTRLSIL.

The chain uses TRBV5-4 and TRBJ2-2; possibly TRBD1 for D (5 bases). Germline CDR1 and CDR2: SGHNT and YYREEE (reference sequence). V gave up 5 bases and J gave up 3 bases, with 8 bases separating them. The CDR3 covers 13 residues. The CDR3, as DNA: TGTGCCAGCAGGATACAGGACACCGGGGAGCTGTTTTTT. Encoded protein: CASRIQDTGELFF.

The chain links TRBV5-1 to TRBJ1-1; possibly TRBD1 for D (6 bases). The germline CDR1 and CDR2 sequences are SGHRS and YFSETQ. Between the trimmed V and J ends, which lost 7 bases and 1 base, there was a span of 17 bases. The CDR3 runs 15 residues. This chain's CDR3 is CASGPDSPTNTEAFF. In nucleotides, the CDR3 is TGCGCCAGCGGCCCGGACAGTCCTACGAACACTGAAGCTTTCTTT.

This clonotype appeared many times. The genes are TRBV5-1 and TRBJ1-1; TRBD1 is a possible D gene (5 bases). V was pared by 0 bases and J by 2 bases, with 11 bases between. The CDR3 extends over 15 amino acids. Per germline, CDR1 SGHRS and CDR2 YFSETQ. As DNA, the CDR3 is TGCGCCAGCAGCTTGGTTTGGGGGTTTAACACTGAAGCTTTCTTT. This translates into CASSLVWGFNTEAFF.

This clonotype was seen at least ten times. The chain links TRBV20-1 to TRBJ2-3; TRBD2 might be the D (5 bases). The CDR3 sequence is 14 residues long. In germline, CDR1 is DFQATT, CDR2 SNEGSKA (reference sequence). V lost 2 bases, J lost 2 bases, and 11 bases lay in between. CDR3 DNA sequence: TGCAGTGCTAGACTGCGAGCGGACACAGATACGCAGTATTTT. Its protein is CSARLRADTDTQYF.

This clonotype showed up many times. The chain combines TRBV20-1 with TRBJ2-3; 7 nucleotides match TRBD1. CDR1 and CDR2 (germline): DFQATT, SNEGSKA (reference sequence). V lost 4 bases, J lost 0 bases, and 7 bases stayed unmatched. The CDR3 is 15 residues long. The CDR3 nucleotides read TGCAGTGCTACAGGGACAGCCTCTAGCACAGATACGCAGTATTTT. Protein sequence: CSATGTASSTDTQYF.